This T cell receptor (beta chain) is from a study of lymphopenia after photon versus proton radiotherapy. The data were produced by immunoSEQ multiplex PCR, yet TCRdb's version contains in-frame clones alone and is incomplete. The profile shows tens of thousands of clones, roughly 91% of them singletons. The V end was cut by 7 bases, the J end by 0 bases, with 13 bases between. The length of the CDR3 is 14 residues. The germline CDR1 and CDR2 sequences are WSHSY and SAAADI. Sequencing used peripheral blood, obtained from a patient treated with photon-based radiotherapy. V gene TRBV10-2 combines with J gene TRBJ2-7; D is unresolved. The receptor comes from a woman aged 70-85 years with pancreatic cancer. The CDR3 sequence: CASTSDRLSYEQYF. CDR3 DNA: TGCGCCAGCACTTCGGACCGGCTCTCCTACGAGCAGTACTTC.